This is a list of T cell receptor beta chains from one sample in a study of a mutant IDH1 vaccine in newly diagnosed glioma. Using immunoSEQ multiplex PCR, the repertoire was profiled, and TCRdb retains in-frame clones only, with some absent. The sample carries over 50,000 clones, nearly 85% recorded once. No antigen is known for these receptors. The source material was PBMCs, sampled from a glioma patient whose treatment included an IDH1 peptide vaccine. Every receptor here comes from a man younger than 35 with glioma. Both conserved end residues are trimmed from each CDR3.

length: 18
V: TRBV5-5
J: TRBJ1-1
CDR3: ASSLEGYGGPYPMNTEAF

length: 13
V: TRBV29-1
J: TRBJ1-2
CDR3: SVDWRGVQGGGYT

length: 14
V: TRBV9
J: TRBJ2-5
CDR3: ASSVVGRQGRETQY

length: 12
V: TRBV7-2
J: TRBJ2-7
CDR3: ASSLALLGDEQY

length: 13
V: TRBV6-4
J: TRBJ2-1
CDR3: ASSDAAGDMDEQF

length: 11
V: TRBV30
J: TRBJ2-7
CDR3: AWRQSPVYEQY

length: 12
V: TRBV11-2
J: TRBJ1-1
CDR3: ASSFPFWTVEAF

length: 15
V: TRBV5-1
J: TRBJ1-2
CDR3: ASSLAGGGVVNYGYT

length: 12
V: TRBV6-5
J: TRBJ2-3
CDR3: ASSWTGPKLTQY

length: 14
V: TRBV5-4
J: TRBJ2-7
CDR3: ASSLKTSGRPREQY

length: 12
V: TRBV4-2
J: TRBJ2-7
CDR3: ASSPRSTTGEQY